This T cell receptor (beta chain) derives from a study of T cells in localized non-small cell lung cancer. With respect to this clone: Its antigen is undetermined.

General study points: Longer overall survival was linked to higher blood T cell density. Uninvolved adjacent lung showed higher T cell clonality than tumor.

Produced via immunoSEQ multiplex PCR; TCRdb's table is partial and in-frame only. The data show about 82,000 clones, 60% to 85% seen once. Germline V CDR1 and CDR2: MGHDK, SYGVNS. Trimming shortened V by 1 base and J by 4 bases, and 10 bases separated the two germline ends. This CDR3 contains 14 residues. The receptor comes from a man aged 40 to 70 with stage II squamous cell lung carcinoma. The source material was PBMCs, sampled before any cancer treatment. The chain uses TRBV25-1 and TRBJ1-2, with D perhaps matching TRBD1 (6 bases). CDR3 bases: TGTGCCAGCAGTGAATCGGGGGGCGGCTATGGCTACACCTTC. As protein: CASSESGGGYGYTF.